This T cell receptor beta chain was observed in a study of blood T cells in healthy people across ages. Overall study context: Template switching picked up about one barcoded beta molecule for each two T cells. Whole-study results and caveats: Older age coincided with a roughly linear decline in TCR beta diversity per million T cells.

Then a second PCR, running about 6 to 11 cycles, was carried out with a sample-barcoded 5' primer and a J-beta primer mix. TCRdb called the 5' RACE reads again in MiXCR, with one record for every CDR3 protein. The data contain approximately 800,000 distinct CDR3 sequences, around 45% of them singletons. About this clonotype: What it binds is unknown.

The individuals who served as donors were healthy Caucasians living in Russia, aged roughly 6 to 95. Peripheral blood, about 10 milliliters per donor, was collected. The CDR3 totals 16 residues. Germline V gene data show CDR1 as KGHDR and CDR2 as SFDVKD. J was trimmed by 5 bases and V by 4 bases; bases with no gene match: 9. The clonotype was recovered from a man older than 75 in good health. The sequenced sample was blood. The chain employs TRBV24-1 and TRBJ2-3; 9 bases match TRBD2. The chain's CDR3 is CATSEPSGKFVDTQYF. The DNA of the CDR3 is TGTGCCACCAGTGAACCTAGCGGGAAGTTCGTAGATACGCAGTATTTT.